This T cell receptor (beta chain) was obtained from a study of PD-1 blockade in classical Hodgkin lymphoma. Following autologous stem cell transplantation, relapse occurred in every patient, and exposure to brentuximab vedotin varied. Researchers report purifying CD4+ T cells from thawed PBMCs by magnetic negative selection. The data were produced by immunoSEQ multiplex PCR, yet TCRdb's version contains in-frame clones alone and is incomplete. Among 25,000 to 35,000 clones, less than 90% were seen once, and the ten largest hold about 2.3%. Study-wide results and limits: Causes of the repertoire differences remain undefined, possibly disease activity or prior therapy.

Points on this clone: Its target is not known.

The germline V gene has CDR1 SEHNR and CDR2 FQNEAQ (reference sequence). V was trimmed by 2 bases and J by 6 bases, leaving 13 bases between them. CDR3 size: 15 residues. Here the sequenced sample was CD4+ T cells from blood, taken at baseline. The V gene is TRBV7-9, the J gene TRBJ2-2, with TRBD1 as a possible D gene (6 bases). The sequence came from a human donor with classical Hodgkin lymphoma. The CDR3 here is CASSLIQGAAGELFF. For the CDR3, the DNA is TGTGCCAGCAGCTTAATACAGGGAGCGGCCGGGGAGCTGTTTTTT.